This entry lists 30 T cell receptor beta chains sequenced from one sample in a study of early T cells in non-severe SARS-CoV-2 infection. TCRdb re-analysed the 5' RACE reads in MiXCR, keeping a single row per CDR3 protein. Of about 98,000 distinct CDR3 sequences in the sample, over 10% were seen once. The sequenced sample was whole blood. These receptors all come from an adult who was a healthcare worker with PCR-confirmed SARS-CoV-2 infection or an uninfected control (not recorded which).

This clonotype was recorded a few times. In nucleotides, the CDR3 is TGCGCCAGCAGCCAGGGGACTAGATCCTACGAGCAGTACTTC. Its translation is CASSQGTRSYEQYF. The chain combines TRBV4-3 with TRBJ2-7; the match to TRBD2 covers 8 bases. J gave up 1 base and V 3 bases, and 2 bases lay outside the gene matches. The CDR3 sequence is 14 residues long. Per the germline V gene, CDR1 is LGHNA and CDR2 is YSLEER.

This clonotype was detected a few times. The chain is built from TRBV5-5 and TRBJ2-1, with D hard to call. Germline CDR1 SGHKS, CDR2 YYEKEE (reference sequence). V gave up 7 bases and J gave up 5 bases, with 16 bases separating them. This CDR3 comprises 14 residues. The CDR3 sequence: CASLLLVTDNEQFF. The DNA for the CDR3 is TGTGCCAGCCTTCTCCTCGTGACGGACAATGAGCAGTTCTTC.

The sample holds many counts of this clonotype. The J gene is TRBJ1-1, the V gene TRBV7-9; D is undetermined. The CDR3 consists of 12 residues. V lost 0 bases, J lost 8 bases, and 7 bases lay in between. Germline V gene lookup returns CDR1 SEHNR and CDR2 FQNEAQ (reference sequence). The CDR3 region is CASSLARGEAFF. CDR3 in DNA: TGTGCCAGCAGCTTAGCGCGAGGAGAAGCTTTCTTT.

This clonotype was counted a few times. The chain carries TRBV10-3 and TRBJ2-1; no clear D. V shed 8 bases and J shed 4 bases, with 9 bases lying between them. The CDR3 consists of 12 residues. Per the germline V gene, CDR1 is ENHRY and CDR2 is SYGVKD. CDR3 in DNA: TGTGCCATCGCTCGCGAATACAATGAGCAGTTCTTC. Translated: CAIAREYNEQFF.

This clonotype was recorded a few times. The V call is TRBV28, the J call TRBJ2-1, with a weak D call TRBD2 (6 bases). This CDR3 spans 16 amino acids. Germline CDR1 MDHEN, CDR2 SYDVKM. Trimming shortened V by 7 bases and J by 2 bases, and 18 bases separated the two germline ends. The CDR3 reads CASTHLGGPTYNEQFF. CDR3 nucleotides: TGTGCCAGCACCCACTTGGGGGGACCCACCTACAATGAGCAGTTCTTC.

The sample holds many counts of this clonotype. The rearrangement joins TRBV7-2 to TRBJ2-1, with TRBD2 matching over 8 bases. This CDR3 has 12 residues. Germline loops: CDR1 SGHTA, CDR2 FQGNSA. J gave up 12 bases and V 5 bases, and 6 bases lay outside the gene matches. The CDR3 reads CASSLEGTRQFF. The CDR3 DNA is TGTGCCAGCAGCCTAGAGGGGACTAGGCAGTTCTTC. Full variable domain (outside the CDR3, taken from reference TRBV7-2 and TRBJ2-1): GAGVSQSPSNKVTEKGKDVELRCDPISGHTALYWYRQSLGQGLEFLIYFQGNSAPDKSGLPSDRFSAERTGGSVSTLTIQRTQQEDSAVYLCASSLEGTRQFFGPGTRLTVL.

The genes are TRBV5-1 and TRBJ2-7; tentatively, D is TRBD2 (6 bases). Germline assignment: CDR1 SGHRS and CDR2 YFSETQ. The V end lost 5 bases, the J end lost 3 bases, and 18 bases lay between the germline ends. CDR3 size: 15 residues. CDR3 in amino acids: CASRYSGTADYEQYF. In DNA, the CDR3 is TGCGCCAGCAGATACTCCGGGACTGCAGACTACGAGCAGTACTTC.

This clonotype has ten or more counts. The rearrangement uses TRBV20-1 and TRBJ1-6, with 7 bases matching TRBD1. Germline assignment: CDR1 DFQATT and CDR2 SNEGSKA (reference sequence). The J segment lost 7 bases and the V segment lost 5 bases, leaving 2 bases of the junction unmatched. The CDR3 length is 12 residues. CDR3: CSAWDSNSPLHF. In DNA, the CDR3 is TGCAGTGCTTGGGACAGCAATTCACCCCTCCACTTT.

The chain combines TRBV11-2 with TRBJ2-7, with D possibly TRBD1 on 6 matching bases. V lost 3 bases to trimming and J lost 3 bases, with 18 bases between them. CDR3 length: 16 residues. Germline-derived CDR1 and CDR2 are SGHAT and FQNNGV. The CDR3 nucleotides are TGTGCCAGCAGCTTCAGCGACAGGCTAAATTTCTACGAGCAGTACTTC. Its protein is CASSFSDRLNFYEQYF.

This clonotype was seen at least ten times. The J gene is TRBJ2-1, the V gene TRBV4-1; D is possibly TRBD1 (6 bases). Germline-derived CDR1 and CDR2 are MGHRA and YSYEKL. Trimming removed 4 bases at V and 0 bases at J, with 13 bases between. The CDR3 sequence is 16 residues long. The CDR3 loop is CASSPLDRVSYNEQFF. The CDR3 DNA reads as TGCGCCAGCAGCCCCCTGGACAGAGTCTCCTACAATGAGCAGTTCTTC.

This clonotype was counted ten times or more. The chain links TRBV5-1 to TRBJ2-2; 12 positions agree with TRBD2. From germline, CDR1 is SGHRS and CDR2 YFSETQ. V trimming: 4 bases; J trimming: 8 bases; junction bases outside the gene matches: 12. CDR3 length: 17 amino acids. The chain's CDR3 is CASSPGTSGPPVGELFF. In nucleotides, the CDR3 is TGCGCCAGCAGCCCCGGGACTAGCGGGCCCCCAGTGGGGGAGCTGTTTTTT.

There are a few counts of this clonotype. The CDR3 coding sequence is TGCGCCAGCAGCACGAGGACGGCCGAAGAGACCCAGTACTTC. Protein sequence: CASSTRTAEETQYF. This rearrangement joins TRBV5-1 to TRBJ2-5; no clear D gene. The V gene lost 4 bases and the J gene lost 3 bases, with 13 bases spanning the gap. The CDR3 is made up of 14 amino acids. The germline gives CDR1 SGHRS, CDR2 YFSETQ.

The chain recombines TRBV19 with TRBJ2-2; 11 nucleotides match TRBD1. V lost 6 bases, J lost 3 bases, and 6 bases stayed unmatched. Per germline, CDR1 LNHDA and CDR2 SQIVND (reference sequence). This CDR3 contains 16 residues. The CDR3 region has the DNA TGTGCCAGTAGGCGGACAGGGGGCGCGGACACCGGGGAGCTGTTTTTT. Translated: CASRRTGGADTGELFF.

This clonotype has just a few counts. The chain recombines TRBV5-1 with TRBJ2-2; 9 bases align to TRBD2. The CDR3 has 15 residues. Germline V gene data show CDR1 as SGHRS and CDR2 as YFSETQ. The J segment lost 6 bases and the V segment lost 1 base, leaving 4 bases of the junction unmatched. Here the CDR3 reads CASSLLTSGPGELFF. The CDR3 coding sequence is TGCGCCAGCAGCTTGTTGACTAGCGGCCCCGGGGAGCTGTTTTTT.

There are many counts of this clonotype. The chain uses TRBV27 and TRBJ2-1; a possible D gene is TRBD2 (6 bases). The germline CDR1 and CDR2 sequences are MNHEY and SMNVEV (reference sequence). This CDR3 comprises 15 residues. V was shortened by 5 bases and J by 7 bases, with 18 bases between the two germline ends. CDR3 sequence reads: CASSDFIGTANEQFF. CDR3 nucleotides: TGTGCCAGCAGTGATTTTATCGGGACTGCAAATGAGCAGTTCTTC.

A few counts support this clonotype. The V call is TRBV7-6, the J call TRBJ2-5; 7 bases are a match to TRBD2. The CDR3 is made up of 13 amino acids. With V trimmed by 6 bases and J by 7 bases, 8 bases remained unmatched. CDR1 and CDR2 from the germline V gene are SGHVS and FNYEAQ. CDR3 in amino acids: CASRGGLGGTQYF. DNA of the CDR3: TGTGCCAGCAGGGGAGGACTAGGAGGGACCCAGTACTTC.

This clonotype has only a few counts. The J gene is TRBJ2-2, the V gene TRBV5-4; 13 bases align to TRBD2. Germline CDR1 reads SGHNT; CDR2 reads YYREEE (reference sequence). This CDR3 has 19 amino acids. After removal of 4 bases from V and 6 bases from J, the junction contained 15 bases not matched to a gene. CDR3 loop: CASSRGLAGDHGRAGELFF. The CDR3, as DNA: TGTGCCAGCAGCCGCGGACTAGCGGGAGATCACGGGAGGGCCGGGGAGCTGTTTTTT.

This clonotype was counted many times. V gene TRBV20-1 combines with J gene TRBJ1-5; D not resolved. The V and J ends lost 1 base and 1 base respectively, with 5 bases between them. CDR3 size: 13 residues. Looked up from germline, CDR1 is DFQATT and CDR2 is SNEGSKA (reference sequence). For the CDR3, the DNA is TGCAGTGCTAGAGGGGGAAGCAATCAGCCCCAGCATTTT. Its protein is CSARGGSNQPQHF.

This clonotype was detected many times. The CDR3 DNA is TGTGCCAGCAGTTCTTCCAGGCCTACAGATACGCAGTATTTT. Its translation is CASSSSRPTDTQYF. The chain employs TRBV12-3 or TRBV12-4 and TRBJ2-3; the D is unclear. Trimming shortened V by 4 bases and J by 3 bases, and 11 bases separated the two germline ends. This CDR3 comprises 14 residues.

The rearrangement joins TRBV28 to TRBJ1-2; the D is unclear. There are 13 residues in the CDR3. The germline CDR1 and CDR2 sequences are MDHEN and SYDVKM. Trimming took off 8 bases at V and 0 bases at J, with 10 bases between the two ends. CDR3 DNA sequence: TGTGCCAGCCTGGACCGAACTAACTATGGCTACACCTTC. Translated, it gives CASLDRTNYGYTF.

This chain uses TRBV5-1 with TRBJ2-5; TRBD1 or TRBD2 may be the D gene (6 bases each). The germline V gene has CDR1 SGHRS and CDR2 YFSETQ. Trimming stripped 0 bases from V and 3 bases from J, with 9 bases between. This CDR3 comprises 14 residues. Written as DNA, the CDR3 is TGCGCCAGCAGCTTGGCCGGGGGCGAAGAGACCCAGTACTTC. Its protein is CASSLAGGEETQYF.

The sample holds a few counts of this clonotype. The rearrangement joins TRBV28 to TRBJ1-3; TRBD1 agrees at 7 bases. Germline V gene lookup returns CDR1 MDHEN and CDR2 SYDVKM. Trimming at V came to 10 bases and at J to 14 bases, leaving 14 bases not matched to a gene. The CDR3 contains 12 residues. The CDR3 nucleotides read TGTGCCACAACGGGACAGACATCCTCCTTATATTTT. Protein product: CATTGQTSSLYF.

This clonotype was counted a single time. The V and J genes are TRBV28 and TRBJ2-1, with TRBD1 matching 7 bases. This CDR3 spans 13 amino acids. The V segment lost 2 bases and the J segment 13 bases; nucleotides outside the gene matches: 8. Germline-derived CDR1 and CDR2 are MDHEN and SYDVKM. The CDR3 sequence: CASSLTTGVSQFF. The CDR3 DNA is TGTGCCAGCAGTTTAACTACAGGGGTTAGTCAGTTCTTC.

This clonotype was picked up many times. V usage is TRBV11-2 and J usage is TRBJ1-6; 8 nucleotides line up with TRBD1. The trim removed 0 bases at V and 10 bases at J, leaving 8 bases unmatched. The CDR3 loop spans 16 amino acids. In germline, CDR1 is SGHAT, CDR2 FQNNGV. Here the CDR3 reads CASSLDLGQGGSPLHF. The CDR3 DNA reads as TGTGCCAGCAGCTTAGATCTCGGACAGGGAGGATCACCCCTCCACTTT. Together with reference TRBV11-2 and TRBJ1-6, the CDR3 gives the full variable domain: EAGVAQSPRYKIIEKRQSVAFWCNPISGHATLYWYQQILGQGPKLLIQFQNNGVVDDSQLPKDRFSAERLKGVDSTLKIQPAKLEDSAVYLCASSLDLGQGGSPLHFGNGTRLTVT.

This clonotype occurred a few times. V and J are TRBV9 and TRBJ2-3; no firm D call. V was cut by 0 bases and J by 5 bases, with 10 bases left in between. The V gene's germline CDR1 is SGDLS and CDR2 YYNGEE. The CDR3 has 14 amino acids. In DNA, the CDR3 is TGTGCCAGCAGCGTAGGACCCACGAAAGATACGCAGTATTTT. Translated: CASSVGPTKDTQYF.

This clonotype was counted between two and nine times. The V and J genes are TRBV6-4 and TRBJ1-1; 7 positions match TRBD1. With V trimmed by 5 bases and J by 2 bases, 5 bases remained unmatched. Germline V gene sequence: CDR1 MRHNA, CDR2 SNTAGT. The length of the CDR3 is 14 residues. The CDR3: CASSSQGGNTEAFF. The CDR3 nucleotides are TGTGCCAGCAGTTCGCAGGGGGGTAACACTGAAGCTTTCTTT.

This clonotype was counted ten times or more. The V call is TRBV7-8, the J call TRBJ2-2; the D gene is possibly TRBD1 (6 bases). The V and J ends lost 4 bases and 0 bases respectively, with 9 bases between them. The CDR3 length is 15 residues. Looked up from germline, CDR1 is SGHVS and CDR2 is FQNEAQ. The CDR3 bases are TGTGCCAGCAGCTCGGGACACGCGAACACCGGGGAGCTGTTTTTT. Protein sequence: CASSSGHANTGELFF.

There are many counts of this clonotype. This rearrangement joins TRBV19 to TRBJ2-7, with TRBD1 matching 9 bases. The CDR3 spans 15 residues. CDR1 is LNHDA, CDR2 SQIVND, per germline (reference sequence). V gave up 4 bases and J gave up 2 bases; unmatched junction bases: 6. The CDR3 DNA reads TGTGCCAGTAGTACCCCCGGGACAGGGCCCTACGAGCAGTACTTC. Its protein is CASSTPGTGPYEQYF.

In its sample, this clonotype was seen many times. The V call is TRBV7-9, the J call TRBJ1-2; TRBD1 might be the D (5 bases). In germline, CDR1 is SEHNR, CDR2 FQNEAQ (reference sequence). Trimming took 5 bases from V and 2 from J, leaving 18 bases between them. The CDR3 spans 16 residues. CDR3 DNA: TGTGCCAGCAGCCAGGACATTTCGCTTGGGAACTATGGCTACACCTTC. Translation gives CASSQDISLGNYGYTF.

This clonotype showed up just a few times. The chain combines TRBV12-3 or TRBV12-4 with TRBJ2-3, with 9 nucleotides matching TRBD2. The CDR3 runs to 15 residues. The V and J ends lost 3 bases and 7 bases, in that order; junction bases with no gene match: 8. The CDR3 here is CASSFLAGEGYTQYF. The CDR3 nucleotides read TGTGCCAGCAGTTTTTTAGCGGGAGAAGGGTATACGCAGTATTTT.